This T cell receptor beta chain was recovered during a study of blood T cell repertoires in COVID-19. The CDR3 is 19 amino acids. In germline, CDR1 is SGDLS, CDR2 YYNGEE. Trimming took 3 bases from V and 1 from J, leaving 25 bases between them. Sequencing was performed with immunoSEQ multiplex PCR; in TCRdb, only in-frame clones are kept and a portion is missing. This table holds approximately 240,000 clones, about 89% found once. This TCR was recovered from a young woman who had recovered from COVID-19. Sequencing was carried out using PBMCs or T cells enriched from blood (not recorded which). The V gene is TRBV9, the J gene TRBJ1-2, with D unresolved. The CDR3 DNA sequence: TGTGCCAGCAGCGAAACGAACCGGGATAGACACCCCAGTAACTATGGCTACACCTTC. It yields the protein CASSETNRDRHPSNYGYTF.